This TCR beta chain was observed in a study of cytomegalovirus exposure and HLA in healthy donors. Study in general: For the approximately 400 genotyped donors, 75% to 90% fell within the Caucasian-associated ancestry cluster. Whole-study results and caveats: Later analysis suggested most CMV-associated TCR beta chains were HLA-restricted. Earlier findings revealed that most TCR beta V segments proved productive either about 90% or about 30% of the time. There were some public TCRs occurring in many donors, but most TCR sequences were rare.

Turning to this clone: Its antigen is currently unknown.

The PCR had 60 Vbeta and 13 Jbeta primers. TCRdb's copy holds only in-frame clones and misses some; the assay was immunoSEQ multiplex PCR. The sample shows 200,000 to 250,000 clones, approximately 82% of them seen only once. In germline, CDR1 is SGHTA, CDR2 FQGNSA. The CDR3 totals 14 residues. J lost 4 bases, V lost 2 bases, and 3 bases had no gene match. The sequence was obtained from a woman aged 40 to 50 in good health and CMV-seronegative. Material: PBMCs. The rearrangement links TRBV7-2 to TRBJ2-5; 8 nucleotides align to TRBD2. CDR3 in amino acids: CASSLRAGGETQYF. In DNA, the CDR3 is TGTGCCAGCAGCTTACGTGCGGGGGGAGAGACCCAGTACTTC.